This TCR beta chain was identified in a study of Graves' ophthalmopathy and Graves' hyperthyroidism. Moderate-to-severe activity, CAS ≥3, NOSPECS ≥4 and a duration under 3 months were seen in donors with ophthalmopathy. PBMCs originated in more than 7.5 ml of fresh peripheral blood. V trimming: 1 base; J trimming: 3 bases; junction bases outside the gene matches: 3. This CDR3 region has 16 residues. CDR1 is MNHNS and CDR2 is SASEGT in the germline V gene. Transcripts of RNA were the source for amplifying TCR beta CDR3 regions. HTBI-primed first-round RT-PCR preceded second-round multiplex PCR. TCRdb called the multiplex PCR reads again in MiXCR, with one record for every CDR3 protein. The sample records about half a million distinct CDR3 sequences, roughly 14% being singletons. Notes on the study in general: Sensitivity reached roughly 88% and specificity around 81% for a 13-signature model separating ophthalmopathy from stable hyperthyroidism. Most expanded clonotypes in thyroid above 0.001 frequency also showed up in blood.

This clonotype appeared many times. The antigen remains undetermined. The origin of this receptor is a woman under 40 with Graves' ophthalmopathy. Sequenced sample: blood. This sequence joins TRBV6-1 and TRBJ1-6, with TRBD1 matching 7 bases. CDR3 bases: TGTGCCAGCAGTGAAGAGTGGACAGGCTATAATTCACCCCTCCACTTT. This codes for CASSEEWTGYNSPLHF.